The source of this TCR beta chain is a study of CD8 T cells in Susac syndrome. Study-wide results and limits: The authors acknowledged that the study's TCR sequencing and HLA analysis involved relatively few individuals.

Random-hexamer reverse transcription was applied to about 0.45 to 1 ug RNA. Amplification of the TCR beta CDR3 was carried out by immunoSEQ multiplex PCR, which spanned a total of 54 Vbeta and 13 Jbeta segments. TCRdb re-called the immunoSEQ multiplex PCR reads with MiXCR, one entry per CDR3 protein. The profile shows 150,000 to 200,000 distinct CDR3 sequences, 90% to 95% of them singletons. Trimming left V 6 bases short and J 1 base short, with 7 bases between. There are 12 residues in the CDR3. Germline CDR1 reads DFQATT; CDR2 reads SNEGSKA (reference sequence). Notes on this clonotype: Its target is unknown.

Sequenced sample: CD4+ T cells from PBMCs. This TCR was recovered from a human donor in good health. The rearrangement uses TRBV20-1 and TRBJ1-5, with no clear D. This CDR3 is CSAGRSNQPQHF. CDR3 bases: TGCAGTGCCGGGAGGAGCAATCAGCCCCAGCATTTT.